These 20 T cell receptor beta chains were all obtained from the same sample, sequenced in a study of T cells in Graves' hyperthyroidism and ophthalmopathy. RNA transcripts were the template for amplifying TCR beta CDR3 regions. Using the HTBI primer set, a first-round RT-PCR was run on the TCR CDR3. TCRdb ran MiXCR on the multiplex PCR reads and lists one entry per CDR3 protein. The sample lists more than 650,000 distinct CDR3 sequences, about 15% occurring once. Sample: blood. These receptors originate from a woman aged 18-29 years with Graves' hyperthyroidism.

There are many counts of this clonotype. The chain employs TRBV27 and TRBJ2-7; 7 positions match TRBD2. The J segment lost 0 bases and the V segment lost 11 bases, leaving 16 bases of the junction unmatched. CDR1 and CDR2 (germline): MNHEY, SMNVEV (reference sequence). The CDR3 totals 16 residues. As DNA, the CDR3 is TGTGCCTCCCCCCTGGCTGGGGAGGGAAACTCCTACGAGCAGTACTTC. Its protein product is CASPLAGEGNSYEQYF.

The V and J genes are TRBV29-1 and TRBJ1-1; 8 bases map to TRBD1. CDR1 is SQVTM and CDR2 is ANQGSEA in the germline V gene. CDR3 length: 13 residues. The V gene end was trimmed by 6 bases and the J gene end by 5 bases; junction bases not matched to a gene: 8. CDR3 amino acids: CSVPGQGWTEAFF. CDR3 DNA: TGCAGCGTGCCCGGACAGGGCTGGACTGAAGCTTTCTTT. The whole variable domain, remainder taken from reference TRBV29-1 and TRBJ1-1, is SAVISQKPSRDICQRGTSLTIQCQVDSQVTMMFWYRQQPGQSLTLIATANQGSEATYESGFVIDKFPISRPNLTFSTLTVSNMSPEDSSIYLCSVPGQGWTEAFFGQGTRLTVV.

The V call is TRBV20-1, the J call TRBJ2-7, with D unclear. Trimming pared 5 bases from V and 6 bases from J, leaving 14 bases between. The CDR3 has 12 residues. The germline CDR1 and CDR2 sequences are DFQATT and SNEGSKA (reference sequence). The CDR3 region is CSAGTLPLEQYF. CDR3 bases: TGCAGTGCTGGCACCCTCCCTCTCGAGCAGTACTTC.

This clonotype appeared a few times. The J gene is TRBJ2-7, the V gene TRBV5-5, with TRBD1 matching over 8 bases. The CDR3 sequence is 15 residues long. Losses at the gene ends were 4 bases for V and 5 bases for J; bases not matched to a gene: 11. Germline CDR1 SGHKS, CDR2 YYEKEE (reference sequence). CDR3 loop: CASSPPSDRVDEQYF. CDR3 nucleotide sequence: TGTGCCAGCAGCCCTCCCTCGGACAGGGTCGACGAGCAGTACTTC.

This clonotype occurred many times. The rearrangement joins TRBV12-3 or TRBV12-4 to TRBJ1-1, with D uncertain. The CDR3 has 13 amino acids. V gave up 6 bases and J gave up 0 bases, with 8 bases separating them. CDR3 DNA: TGTGCCAGCAGAAACGTTATGAACACTGAAGCTTTCTTT. As protein: CASRNVMNTEAFF.

The J gene is TRBJ1-5, the V gene TRBV20-1; TRBD1 is a possible D gene (5 bases). V shed 0 bases and J shed 4 bases, with 13 bases lying between them. Germline V gene sequence: CDR1 DFQATT, CDR2 SNEGSKA (reference sequence). The length of the CDR3 is 15 residues. CDR3 DNA sequence: TGCAGTGCTAGAGAGGGGGGTGGGCTAAATCAGCCCCAGCATTTT. It is translated as CSAREGGGLNQPQHF.

The table lists this clonotype with a few counts. The rearrangement uses TRBV12-3 or TRBV12-4 and TRBJ2-2, with 9 nucleotides matching TRBD2. With 4 bases clipped from V and 5 bases from J, the junction kept 8 bases outside the gene matches. The CDR3 is 16 amino acids. The CDR3 sequence: CASSSGSGSRTGELFF. For the CDR3, the DNA is TGTGCCAGCAGTTCGGGTAGCGGGAGTCGGACCGGGGAGCTGTTTTTT.

This clonotype was counted only a few times. The chain recombines TRBV14 with TRBJ2-1; D remains ambiguous. CDR1 and CDR2 (germline): SGHDN, FVKESK. The CDR3 has 12 amino acids. V lost 0 bases and J 13 bases, leaving 10 bases between the germline ends. For the CDR3, the DNA is TGTGCCAGCAGCCAAGACTTTCTGGGACAGTTCTTC. Its protein is CASSQDFLGQFF.

This clonotype showed up just once. The rearrangement uses TRBV6-2 or TRBV6-3 and TRBJ1-2; no clear D. The CDR3 is 14 amino acids. V shed 5 bases and J shed 6 bases, with 16 bases lying between them. From germline, CDR1 is MNHEY and CDR2 SVGEGT. CDR3 DNA: TGTGCCAGCAGTGACCCCCGAGGGCGAAATGGCTACACCTTC. It translates to CASSDPRGRNGYTF.

V and J are TRBV7-2 and TRBJ2-5; tentative D call: TRBD2 (5 bases). The CDR3 loop spans 14 amino acids. In germline, CDR1 is SGHTA, CDR2 FQGNSA. V was cut by 0 bases and J by 6 bases, with 11 bases left in between. The CDR3 here is CASSLARGLQTQYF. The CDR3 bases are TGTGCCAGCAGCTTAGCCCGGGGTTTACAGACCCAGTACTTC.

In this sample, this clonotype turned up a few times. The rearrangement uses TRBV5-6 and TRBJ2-1; D might be TRBD1 (6 bases). The ends were cut back, 1 base at V and 3 bases at J, with 8 bases in the middle. The CDR3 has 14 amino acids. Germline CDR1 and CDR2: SGHDT and YYEEEE. CDR3 coding DNA: TGTGCCAGCAGCTTGAGGGGGAACTACAATGAGCAGTTCTTC. This sequence encodes CASSLRGNYNEQFF.

The chain is built from TRBV2 and TRBJ2-3, with D possibly called TRBD1 or TRBD2 (5 bases each). Trimming removed 3 bases from V and 2 bases from J, with 15 bases in between. Germline loops: CDR1 SNHLY, CDR2 FYNNEI. The CDR3 totals 16 residues. The CDR3 DNA sequence: TGTGCCAGCAGTGAGGGACCGGACGGATTCACAGATACGCAGTATTTT. Residues: CASSEGPDGFTDTQYF.

The V call is TRBV7-9, the J call TRBJ2-2, with D perhaps TRBD2 (5 bases). Trimming removed 2 bases at V and 6 bases at J, with 7 bases between. CDR3 length equals 13 residues. Germline-derived CDR1 and CDR2 are SEHNR and FQNEAQ (reference sequence). The CDR3 coding sequence is TGTGCCAGCAGCTTAAGGGAGTCCGGGGAGCTGTTTTTT. Translated: CASSLRESGELFF. The full variable domain, rest sourced from reference TRBV7-9 and TRBJ2-2, is DTGVSQNPRHKITKRGQNVTFRCDPISEHNRLYWYRQTLGQGPEFLTYFQNEAQLEKSRLLSDRFSAERPKGSFSTLEIQRTEQGDSAMYLCASSLRESGELFFGEGSRLTVL.

There are a few counts of this clonotype. V and J are TRBV6-1 and TRBJ2-1; 9 positions agree with TRBD2. CDR1 and CDR2 from the germline V gene are MNHNS and SASEGT. V lost 2 bases, J lost 9 bases, and 8 bases stayed unmatched. This CDR3 is built from 15 residues. This chain's CDR3 is CASSEMMGLAGEQFF. CDR3 DNA: TGTGCCAGCAGTGAAATGATGGGACTAGCCGGTGAGCAGTTCTTC.

This clonotype was detected ten times or more. The chain recombines TRBV11-3 with TRBJ2-1; TRBD2 matches 15 bases. This CDR3 spans 20 amino acids. The J segment lost 4 bases and the V segment lost 0 bases, leaving 10 bases of the junction unmatched. Per the germline V gene, CDR1 is SGHNT and CDR2 is YENEEA. CDR3 in amino acids: CASSLDRTGTSGRYYNEQFF. As DNA, the CDR3 is TGTGCCAGCAGCTTAGATCGCACCGGGACTAGCGGGAGGTATTACAATGAGCAGTTCTTC. The full variable domain, rest sourced from reference TRBV11-3 and TRBJ2-1, is EAGVVQSPRYKIIEKKQPVAFWCNPISGHNTLYWYLQNLGQGPELLIRYENEEAVDDSQLPKDRFSAERLKGVDSTLKIQPAELGDSAVYLCASSLDRTGTSGRYYNEQFFGPGTRLTVL.

This clonotype has only a few counts. This chain connects TRBV15 to TRBJ1-1; the D gene is possibly TRBD1 (5 bases). This CDR3 region has 15 residues. From germline, CDR1 is LNHNV and CDR2 YYDKDF (reference sequence). Trimming stripped 1 base from V and 5 bases from J, with 14 bases between. The CDR3 loop reads CATSRGAGRETEAFF. In DNA, the CDR3 is TGTGCCACCAGCAGAGGAGCAGGGAGAGAGACTGAAGCTTTCTTT.

This clonotype was picked up a small number of times. The CDR3, as DNA: TGTGCCAGCAGCCAAAACACAGACACAGATACGCAGTATTTT. Amino acids: CASSQNTDTDTQYF. The J gene is TRBJ2-3, the V gene TRBV4-2; D gene ambiguous. CDR1 LGHNA and CDR2 YNFKEQ come from the germline V gene. The V end was cut by 2 bases, the J end by 2 bases, with 8 bases between. The CDR3 is 14 amino acids.

The V and J genes are TRBV3-1 and TRBJ2-7; 8 bases are shared with TRBD1. V was pared by 4 bases and J by 8 bases, with 10 bases of the junction left unmatched. The CDR3 runs to 14 residues. The germline CDR1 and CDR2 sequences are LGHDT and YNNKEL (reference sequence). The CDR3 DNA follows: TGTGCCAGCAGCCCCGAAGATCGGACAGGGCAGCAGTACTTC. This sequence encodes CASSPEDRTGQQYF.

The chain employs TRBV11-2 and TRBJ1-1; TRBD1 matches at 8 bases. Germline CDR1 reads SGHAT; CDR2 reads FQNNGV. Germline trimming cut 3 bases from V and 6 bases from J; bases unmatched to any gene: 9. This CDR3 contains 15 residues. The CDR3 spells CASSLVGDRGSEAFF. The CDR3 nucleotides are TGTGCCAGCAGCTTGGTTGGCGACAGGGGATCTGAAGCTTTCTTT.

The chain combines TRBV2 with TRBJ2-7; 7 positions match TRBD1. The germline gives CDR1 SNHLY, CDR2 FYNNEI. The CDR3 sequence is 12 residues long. V trimming: 6 bases; J trimming: 7 bases; junction bases outside the gene matches: 6. The CDR3 is CASRLTGYEQYF. The CDR3 bases are TGTGCCAGCAGGCTGACAGGGTATGAGCAGTACTTC.